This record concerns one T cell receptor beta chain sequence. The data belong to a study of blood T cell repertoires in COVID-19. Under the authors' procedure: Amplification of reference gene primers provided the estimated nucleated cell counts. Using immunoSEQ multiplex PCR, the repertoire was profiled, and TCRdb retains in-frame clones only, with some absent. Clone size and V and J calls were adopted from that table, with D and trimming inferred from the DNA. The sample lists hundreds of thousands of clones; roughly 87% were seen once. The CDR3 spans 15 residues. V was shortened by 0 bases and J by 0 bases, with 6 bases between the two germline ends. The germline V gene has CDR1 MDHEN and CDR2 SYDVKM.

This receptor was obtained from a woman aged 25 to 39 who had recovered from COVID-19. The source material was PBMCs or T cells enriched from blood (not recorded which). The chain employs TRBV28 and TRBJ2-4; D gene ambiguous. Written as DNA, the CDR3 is TGTGCCAGCAGTTTATGGTCGGTAGCCAAAAACATTCAGTACTTC. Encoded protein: CASSLWSVAKNIQYF.